This T cell receptor (beta chain) was found in a study of T-cell reconstitution after alpha-beta-depleted transplantation in children. Study-wide findings and caveats: At around two months after transplant, the alpha-beta T cells were reportedly derived from several hundred expanded clones that came from non-depleted graft cells. Surviving recipient T cells and thymic progenitors accounted for the high day-60 TCRbeta diversity observed in some patients. T-cell counts and diversity at one year following transplant were attributed mainly to newly produced T cells.

Unique molecular identifiers were used in preparing the TCRbeta library. TCRdb recomputed calls from the PCR reads with MiXCR, one row per CDR3 protein. The repertoire includes 500,000 to 600,000 distinct CDR3 sequences, 27% of them detected once, and about a third sits in the top ten. For this clonotype: Its antigen is as yet unknown.

The CDR3 is made up of 14 amino acids. V lost 5 bases and J 5 bases, leaving 12 bases between the germline ends. The germline V gene has CDR1 KGHDR and CDR2 SFDVKD. Sequenced material: PBMCs, taken before TCRalphabeta/CD19-depleted stem cell transplant. The clonotype was recovered from a boy in the first two years of life with Wiskott-Aldrich syndrome, due to receive a stem cell transplant. V is TRBV24-1 and J is TRBJ2-1, with a possible D match to TRBD1 (6 bases). CDR3: CATSATGPHNEQFF. The CDR3 DNA sequence: TGTGCCACCAGTGCCACAGGGCCCCACAATGAGCAGTTCTTC.